Described below is a single T cell receptor (beta chain) sequence and its context. This sample is part of a study of T cells of healthy individuals. TCRdb re-analysed the 5' RACE reads in MiXCR, keeping a single row per CDR3 protein. The sample holds 45,000 to 60,000 distinct CDR3 sequences, about 14% seen once. The TCR comes from a human donor in good health.

The CDR3 DNA follows: TGCAGTGCTAGAGATTTTGCTAGCGGGAGGCCCGAGTTCTTC. It yields the protein CSARDFASGRPEFF. The chain is built from TRBV20-1 and TRBJ2-1, with 11 positions matching TRBD2. Trimming cost V 0 bases and J 14 bases; bases outside gene matches: 9. This CDR3 spans 14 amino acids. Germline CDR1 reads DFQATT; CDR2 reads SNEGSKA (reference sequence).